This entry features one T cell receptor (beta chain) sequence. Its target antigen remains unknown. No clone much larger than this one lies a single base away; base qualities are absent. The data derive from a study of vaccination and CD4 T cells after COVID-19 (dated by TCRdb to 2021 to 2024). Notes on the research overall: Every convalescent patient had a positive nasal swab PCR test for SARS-CoV-2, with mild disease in roughly ten patients and severe disease in one. The convalescent cohort comprised six males and four females, including two Hispanic individuals, seven Caucasians, two Asians and one multiracial person. Participants got two doses of the Pfizer-BioNTech BNT162b2 vaccine (n=8) or two doses of the Moderna mRNA-1273 vaccine (n=2). Post-COVID blood samples from convalescent patients were collected a median of around 100 days after diagnosis, with a range of 35 to 161 days. Post-vaccine blood samples were obtained a median of about 70 days after the second vaccine dose, with a range of 14 to 241 days. Overlapping spike peptide pools from SARS-CoV-2 and from the common cold coronaviruses HCoV-NL63, HCoV-OC43 and HCoV-229E were used as culture stimuli. Control cultures received a CEFX viral epitope pool as the positive control, an HIV-1 Nef peptide pool as the negative control, or no peptide. The spike-specific CD4+ TCR repertoire was compared before and after mRNA vaccination in over nine COVID-19 convalescent patients and several infection-naive healthy vaccine recipients.

Overall results and qualifications from the work: Of the vaccine-specific clones in convalescent patients, 304 of 307, or nearly all, reacted only to SARS-CoV-2 spike and did not cross-react with common cold coronaviruses. In convalescent patients, a median 86.3% of post-vaccine SARS-CoV-2-reactive clones were detected only after vaccination, and vaccine-specific priming was suggested by this finding. The median count of SARS-CoV-2-reactive clonotypes went up from under 25 after infection to about 41 after vaccination, although the change was not significant. Relatively few convalescent patients were included in the study, and early timepoints after natural infection were not analyzed.

The CDR3 contains 16 residues, cysteine and phenylalanine counted. Here the CDR3 DNA is all that survives: 48 bases in frame from base 1. Unmatched junction bases come to 7, with V trimmed by 2 bases and J by 4 bases. Via the germline V gene, CDR1 is MNHEY and CDR2 SVGAGI. The sample's treatment or condition, from its label and the paper: roughly 10-day PBMC culture with coronavirus spike peptide pools or control peptides (ViraFEST assay). The study used the ViraFEST assay, which expanded antigen-specific T cells with peptide pools and then identified expanded clonotypes by TCR sequencing. The convalescent patients' positive SARS-CoV-2 PCR tests fell between March and December 2020, which was before the Alpha, Beta and Delta variants emerged in the United States. About 1.8 million PBMCs per well were cultured in IMDM with 5% human AB serum and 8.5 to 10 IU/ml IL-2, plus 10 ug/ml peptide pools. Half of the culture medium was replaced with fresh IL-2-containing medium on days 3 and 7. After around 11 days of culture, CD4+ T cells were isolated by negative selection using the EasySep CD4+ T cell isolation kit. Ficoll-Paque Plus gradient centrifugation was used to isolate PBMCs from whole blood, and the isolated PBMCs were then either used fresh or cryopreserved at -140C. In general, triplicate wells were set up for every culture condition.

The library was generated by PCR. DNA from cultured CD4+ T cells was subjected to TCR sequencing with the Oncomine TCR Beta short-read assay at the Johns Hopkins FTIC core. The QIAamp micro DNA kit was used to extract genomic DNA from the cultured CD4+ T cells. The Oncomine TCR Beta libraries from cultured CD4+ T cells were pooled using unique dual indexes and then sequenced on an Illumina iSeq 100. Per the source publication's procedure: Non-productive sequences were removed, and CDR3s not starting with C, not ending with F or W, or shorter than 7 amino acids were discarded. The MANAFEST web application identified antigen-specific clonotypes by comparing peptide-stimulated wells against reference wells and other culture wells. For a clone to be called positive, the clone needed an FDR below 0.05, an odds ratio above 5, and a productive frequency above 0.1% in at least two of three replicate wells. A clonotype counted as cross-reactive if it showed significant expansion both in the SARS-CoV-2 spike wells and in at least one common cold coronavirus spike condition. CDR3 homology was assessed with Levenshtein distances (stringdist) and unrooted phylogenetic trees (ape) in R version 3.6.1. TCRdb reprocessing: public reads trimmed at Q25 with fastp, clones called with MiXCR, in-frame beta chains kept. Under each unique CDR3 protein, matching rows form one entry showing the most common genes and DNA. The authors' filters were not applied to this entry. The sample table lists approximately 17,000 distinct CDR3 sequences, roughly 50% of them with a count of one. Under 7.5% of the sample goes to the ten largest clones.

The sequence was obtained from a human donor who had recovered from COVID-19. Source material: CD4+ T cells from blood, cultured in vitro. The chain joins TRBV6-5 to TRBJ2-7; TRBD2 aligns with 11 central bases. The nucleotide sequence is given as TGTGCCAGCAGTTACGGTACGGGGACTAGCGGATACGAGCAGTACTTC. This encodes CASSYGTGTSGYEQYF.